Presented here are 23 T cell receptor beta chains from one specimen sequenced in a study of blood T cell repertoires in COVID-19 (dated by TCRdb to the early 2020s). Receptor libraries were prepared by the immunoSEQ multiplex PCR assay. Sourced from immuneACCESS, this table was stored by TCRdb with only in-frame sequences that have V and J called. A share of the clones is absent; for the studies checked, an unresolved V gene accounts for under half, and the remainder has no known explanation. In all, the sample holds around 150,000 clones, and about 93% of those were seen once. The top ten clonotypes cover about 5% of the sample. The sequencing sample was made of peripheral blood. The receptors shown here come from a woman aged 50 to 65 with acute or convalescent COVID-19.

The chain recombines TRBV3-1 (or the pseudogene TRBV3-2) with TRBJ1-3, with D maybe TRBD1 (6 bases). Looked up from germline, CDR1 is LGHDT and CDR2 is YNNKEL (reference sequence). This CDR3 spans 15 amino acids. Trimming removed 2 bases from V and 4 bases from J, with 12 bases in between. CDR3 sequence: CASSQTTGSGNTIYF. Written as DNA, the CDR3 is TGTGCCAGCAGCCAAACAACAGGGAGCGGAAACACCATATATTTT.

Remarks on this clone: A read error may account for a junction end that differs from germline. The J gene is TRBJ2-7, the V gene TRBV7-2; 12 nucleotides agree with TRBD2. Germline lookup yields CDR1 SGHTA and CDR2 FQGNSA. The CDR3 is 15 residues long. The CDR3 loop is CASSLVASGRAVRDF. CDR3 in DNA: TGTGCCAGCAGCTTAGTTGCTAGCGGGAGGGCCGTAAGGGACTTC.

The sample holds one count of this clone. The J gene is TRBJ1-1, the V gene TRBV6-5; 7 positions match TRBD1. Germline values: CDR1 MNHEY, CDR2 SVGAGI. The CDR3 runs 15 residues. Trimming cost V 0 bases and J 7 bases; bases outside gene matches: 8. The CDR3 DNA reads as TGTGCCAGCAGTTACTCGATGGGGAGGACAGGTGAAGCTTTCTTT. Amino acid sequence: CASSYSMGRTGEAFF.

The V gene is TRBV4-1, the J gene TRBJ1-5; D uncertain. The V end lost 7 bases, the J end lost 6 bases, and 19 bases lay between the germline ends. Looked up from germline, CDR1 is MGHRA and CDR2 is YSYEKL. CDR3 length: 15 residues. The CDR3 is CASTSGDFLPQPQHF. The CDR3 DNA sequence: TGCGCCAGCACCTCCGGCGACTTTCTACCTCAGCCCCAGCATTTT.

Written as DNA, the CDR3 is TGTGCCACACGACAGGACTTAACGAACAATTCACCCCTCCACTTT. The encoded protein is CATRQDLTNNSPLHF. The chain combines TRBV5-4 with TRBJ1-6; D perhaps matches TRBD1 (6 bases). V gave up 9 bases and J gave up 7 bases, with 20 bases separating them. The CDR3 has 15 amino acids. Germline assignment: CDR1 SGHNT and CDR2 YYREEE (reference sequence).

The chain employs TRBV6-6 and TRBJ1-2, with D tentatively TRBD1 (6 bases). Germline loops: CDR1 MNHNY, CDR2 SVGAGI (reference sequence). V dropped 10 bases and J dropped 2 bases, with 11 bases sitting between them. The CDR3 sequence is 12 residues long. CDR3 amino acids: CATLTGNYGYTF. The DNA for the CDR3 is TGTGCCACCCTAACAGGGAACTATGGCTACACCTTC.

The J gene is TRBJ1-1, the V gene TRBV30; weak D call: TRBD1 (6 bases). CDR3 length equals 14 residues. V was cut by 2 bases and J by 0 bases, with 10 bases left in between. Germline V gene sequence: CDR1 GTSNPN, CDR2 SVGIG (reference sequence). Here the CDR3 DNA reads TGTGCCTGGAGTCTCCACAGGGTGAACACTGAAGCTTTCTTT. Protein: CAWSLHRVNTEAFF.

V usage is TRBV4-3 and J usage is TRBJ2-1, with D possibly being TRBD2 (6 bases). Germline V gives CDR1 LGHNA, CDR2 YSLEER. V was trimmed by 2 bases and J by 9 bases, leaving 20 bases between them. CDR3 length equals 16 residues. The chain's CDR3 is CASSQNLAARGSEQFF. The CDR3 DNA reads TGCGCCAGCAGCCAAAACTTAGCGGCCCGGGGGAGTGAGCAGTTCTTC.

The chain has TRBV7-3 and TRBJ1-6; TRBD1 matches 7 bases. CDR1 is SGHTA and CDR2 is FQGTGA in the germline V gene. The CDR3 covers 14 residues. With 6 bases clipped from V and 7 bases from J, the junction kept 6 bases outside the gene matches. CDR3 region: CASSRGQPNSPLHF. The CDR3 DNA is TGTGCCAGCAGTAGGGGACAGCCCAATTCACCCCTCCACTTT.

The V gene is TRBV6-6, the J gene TRBJ1-2, with D possibly TRBD1 on 6 matching bases. Germline V gives CDR1 MNHNY, CDR2 SVGAGI (reference sequence). V was shortened by 0 bases and J by 7 bases, with 9 bases between the two germline ends. The CDR3 contains 13 residues. CDR3 amino acids: CASSYSQGPGYTF. The DNA for the CDR3 is TGTGCCAGCAGTTACTCACAGGGTCCTGGCTACACCTTC.

This rearrangement joins TRBV10-3 to TRBJ1-3, with D tentatively TRBD1 (5 bases). The CDR3 has 14 amino acids. Germline CDR1 ENHRY, CDR2 SYGVKD. Trimming left V 10 bases short and J 1 base short, with 14 bases between. The CDR3 loop is CATQTRTSGNTIYF. CDR3 coding DNA: TGTGCCACGCAGACACGGACATCTGGAAACACCATATATTTT.

This chain joins TRBV19 and TRBJ2-7, with 8 nucleotides matching TRBD1. Unmatched junction bases numbered 8, after V lost 6 bases and J lost 4 bases. This CDR3 has 14 amino acids. The V gene's germline CDR1 is LNHDA and CDR2 SQIVND (reference sequence). The CDR3 protein is CASSPGQVPYEQYF. For the CDR3, the DNA is TGTGCCAGTAGCCCGGGACAGGTACCTTACGAGCAGTACTTC.

This sequence joins TRBV28 and TRBJ2-1; a weak D match, TRBD2 (6 bases). The germline V gene has CDR1 MDHEN and CDR2 SYDVKM. The V gene lost 6 bases and the J gene lost 4 bases, with 16 bases spanning the gap. CDR3 length: 15 residues. The DNA for the CDR3 is TGTGCCAGCAGACCGGGACTTCGCCTTTACAATGAGCAGTTCTTC. It specifies CASRPGLRLYNEQFF.

V gene TRBV19 combines with J gene TRBJ2-1, with D perhaps TRBD1 (6 bases). V was clipped by 2 bases and J by 7 bases, with 6 bases between them. The CDR3 contains 12 residues. CDR1 and CDR2 from the germline V gene are LNHDA and SQIVND (reference sequence). The CDR3 DNA sequence: TGTGCCAGTAGTATAAGGGGGAATGAGCAGTTCTTC. This sequence encodes CASSIRGNEQFF.

The chain has TRBV30 and TRBJ2-1, with 8 bases fitting TRBD1. Germline CDR1 reads GTSNPN; CDR2 reads SVGIG (reference sequence). V was clipped by 3 bases and J by 6 bases; unmatched bases: 4. The CDR3 spans 13 residues. The CDR3 sequence: CAWRTGAGNEQFF. CDR3 in DNA: TGTGCCTGGAGGACAGGGGCGGGCAATGAGCAGTTCTTC.

This chain connects TRBV30 to TRBJ2-3; D is uncertain. The CDR3 sequence is 13 residues long. Trimming cost V 6 bases and J 0 bases, with 10 bases left between them. Germline V CDR1 and CDR2: GTSNPN, SVGIG (reference sequence). The chain's CDR3 is CACSVTSTDTQYF. The CDR3, as DNA: TGTGCCTGCAGCGTTACTAGCACAGATACGCAGTATTTT.

The V call is TRBV29-1, the J call TRBJ1-1; D call uncertain. Germline V gene lookup returns CDR1 SQVTM and CDR2 ANQGSEA. Trimming stripped 4 bases from V and 6 bases from J, with 15 bases between. The CDR3 runs to 13 residues. The chain's CDR3 is CSVVRGGIAEAFF. As DNA, the CDR3 is TGCAGCGTTGTGAGAGGCGGGATAGCTGAAGCTTTCTTT.

The chain couples TRBV7-3 to TRBJ2-1; 9 nucleotides align to TRBD2. The length of the CDR3 is 15 residues. Germline CDR1 and CDR2: SGHTA and FQGTGA. V trimming: 2 bases; J trimming: 8 bases; junction bases outside the gene matches: 7. The CDR3 sequence is CASSLAGGRQDEQFF. CDR3 sequence (DNA): TGTGCCAGCAGCTTAGCGGGAGGGCGTCAGGATGAGCAGTTCTTC.

This clone was recorded only once. The CDR3 sequence: CASSYNPRQGLYEQYF. The CDR3 bases are TGTGCCAGCAGTTATAATCCCCGACAGGGCCTCTACGAGCAGTACTTC. J is TRBJ2-7 and V is TRBV6-5; TRBD1 matches 7 bases. V trimming: 3 bases; J trimming: 3 bases; junction bases outside the gene matches: 11. The CDR3 runs to 16 residues. Germline V gene lookup returns CDR1 MNHEY and CDR2 SVGAGI.

V is TRBV5-3 and J is TRBJ2-3, with D perhaps TRBD1 (6 bases). TRBV5-3 is placed among ORFs of uncertain function. V was trimmed by 3 bases and J by 0 bases, leaving 14 bases between them. The CDR3 loop spans 16 amino acids. CDR3 sequence: CARSSTGPASTDTQYF. The CDR3 coding sequence is TGTGCCAGAAGCTCTACAGGGCCGGCGAGCACAGATACGCAGTATTTT.

CDR3: CASINPDRPYGYTF. CDR3 DNA: TGTGCCAGCATCAACCCCGACAGACCCTATGGCTACACCTTC. The V and J genes are TRBV28 and TRBJ1-2, with D possibly TRBD1 on 5 matching bases. Germline V gene data show CDR1 as MDHEN and CDR2 as SYDVKM. V was cut by 7 bases and J by 4 bases, with 16 bases left in between. The CDR3 covers 14 residues.

This rearrangement joins TRBV19 to TRBJ1-5; weak D call: TRBD1 (5 bases). The V end lost 5 bases, the J end lost 0 bases, and 20 bases lay between the germline ends. The CDR3 has 18 amino acids. From germline, CDR1 is LNHDA and CDR2 SQIVND (reference sequence). CDR3 sequence reads: CASSGGRGSLYSNQPQHF. CDR3 nucleotides: TGTGCCAGTAGTGGAGGGAGGGGCAGCCTATATAGCAATCAGCCCCAGCATTTT.

The sample holds one count of this clone. The chain recombines TRBV27 with TRBJ2-7, with a tentative D call TRBD2 (6 bases). The CDR3 totals 14 residues. Trimming stripped 0 bases from V and 11 bases from J, with 17 bases between. The germline V gene has CDR1 MNHEY and CDR2 SMNVEV (reference sequence). In DNA, the CDR3 is TGTGCCAGCAGTTTATCAGGGCCAGGCGGGGAGGAGTACTTC. The encoded protein is CASSLSGPGGEEYF.